This TCR beta chain was identified in a study of T cells after yellow fever vaccination. TCRdb fed the 5' RACE reads into MiXCR, producing one record per CDR3 protein. The profile shows under 550,000 distinct CDR3 sequences, about a fifth of them singletons. Study-wide findings and caveats: Though it reached lower strength, the secondary response hit its peak faster, day 5 versus 15.

This clonotype was counted at least ten times. Its target is unknown. V lost 3 bases to trimming and J lost 6 bases, with 8 bases between them. This CDR3 contains 12 residues. The chain combines TRBV12-3 or TRBV12-4 with TRBJ1-1; D is undetermined. The sequence derives from a man aged 18-30 years who received the YFV17D yellow fever vaccine. This sample comprised PBMCs, obtained 21 days after the first yellow fever vaccination. As DNA, the CDR3 is TGTGCCAGCAGTTTTCTTGGATCTGAAGCTTTCTTT. It translates to CASSFLGSEAFF.